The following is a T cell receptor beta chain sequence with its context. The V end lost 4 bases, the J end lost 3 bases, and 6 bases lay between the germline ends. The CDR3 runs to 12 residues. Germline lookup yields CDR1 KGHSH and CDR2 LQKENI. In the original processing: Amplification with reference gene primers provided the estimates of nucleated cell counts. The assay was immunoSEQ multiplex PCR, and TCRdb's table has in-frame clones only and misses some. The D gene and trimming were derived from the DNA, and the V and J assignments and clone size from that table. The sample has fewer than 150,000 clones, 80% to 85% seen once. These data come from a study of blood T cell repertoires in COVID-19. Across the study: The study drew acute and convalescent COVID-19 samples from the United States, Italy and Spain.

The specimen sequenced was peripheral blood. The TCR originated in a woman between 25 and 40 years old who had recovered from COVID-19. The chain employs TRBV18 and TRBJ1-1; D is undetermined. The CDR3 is CASSREDTEAFF. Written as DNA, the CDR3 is TGTGCCAGCTCACGTGAGGACACTGAAGCTTTCTTT.